The rows below give T cell receptor beta chains drawn from one sample of a study of T cell responses to AZD1222 COVID-19 vaccine. Profiled with immunoSEQ multiplex PCR; TCRdb holds only in-frame clones, not every one. The repertoire includes about 73,000 clones, about nine tenths of them detected once, and less than 20% sits in the top ten. The source material was peripheral blood, sampled on day 0 of AZD1222 vaccination. Receptor source: an adult in good health. Both conserved end residues are part of each CDR3. Fields, in order: D gene, J gene, clone size, V gene, CDR3 length, CDR3 protein, CDR3 DNA. D genes are given only for firm matches. Rows may omit the clone size; those that give it use once, few, many or a size class.

d_gene: NA
j_gene: TRBJ1-2
abundance: NA
v_gene: TRBV5-1
len: 13
CDR3aa: CASSPDSPYGYTF
CDR3nt: TGCGCCAGCAGCCCTGACAGCCCCTATGGCTACACCTTC

d_gene: NA
j_gene: TRBJ2-2
abundance: NA
v_gene: TRBV7-3
len: 16
CDR3aa: CASSPGRQANTGELFF
CDR3nt: TGTGCCAGCAGCCCTGGCCGACAGGCGAACACCGGGGAGCTGTTTTTT

d_gene: TRBD1
j_gene: TRBJ1-6
abundance: NA
v_gene: TRBV2
len: 16
CDR3aa: CASSPRGDSYNSPLYF
CDR3nt: TGTGCCAGCAGTCCCAGGGGGGACAGCTATAATTCACCCCTCTACTTT

d_gene: NA
j_gene: TRBJ1-5
abundance: NA
v_gene: TRBV28
len: 11
CDR3aa: CASSPGQPQHF
CDR3nt: TGTGCCAGCAGTCCCGGTCAGCCCCAGCATTTT

d_gene: TRBD2
j_gene: TRBJ2-7
abundance: few
v_gene: TRBV6-6
len: 15
CDR3aa: CASRTHEREGAEQYF
CDR3nt: TGTGCCAGCAGAACCCACGAGCGGGAGGGGGCAGAGCAGTACTTC

d_gene: NA
j_gene: TRBJ1-6
abundance: once
v_gene: TRBV6-5
len: 15
CDR3aa: CASRADPDGDSPLHF
CDR3nt: TGTGCCAGCAGAGCGGACCCCGACGGTGATTCACCCCTCCACTTT

d_gene: NA
j_gene: TRBJ1-6
abundance: NA
v_gene: TRBV28
len: 12
CDR3aa: CASSLPPEILHF
CDR3nt: TGTGCCAGCAGTCTCCCACCCGAAATCCTCCACTTT

d_gene: NA
j_gene: TRBJ2-7
abundance: NA
v_gene: TRBV14
len: 11
CDR3aa: CASSQDSHQRF
CDR3nt: TGTGCCAGCAGCCAAGATTCCCATCAGCGCTTC

d_gene: TRBD1
j_gene: TRBJ1-2
abundance: NA
v_gene: TRBV9
len: 15
CDR3aa: CASSPRTGTNYGYTF
CDR3nt: TGTGCCAGCAGCCCCCGGACAGGGACTAACTATGGCTACACCTTC

d_gene: TRBD1
j_gene: TRBJ1-2
abundance: NA
v_gene: TRBV5-4
len: 14
CDR3aa: CASSLEQGGNGYTF
CDR3nt: TGTGCCAGCAGCTTGGAGCAGGGGGGTAATGGCTACACCTTC

d_gene: NA
j_gene: TRBJ2-7
abundance: NA
v_gene: TRBV3-1/TRBV3-2
len: 13
CDR3aa: CASSRGQIYEQYF
CDR3nt: TGTGCCAGCAGCCGGGGGCAGATCTACGAGCAGTACTTC

d_gene: NA
j_gene: TRBJ2-5
abundance: few
v_gene: TRBV5-1
len: 14
CDR3aa: CASSWAKLQETQYF
CDR3nt: TGCGCCAGCAGCTGGGCAAAACTACAAGAGACCCAGTACTTC

d_gene: NA
j_gene: TRBJ2-2
abundance: NA
v_gene: TRBV27
len: 17
CDR3aa: CASSNSRVGYFPGELFF
CDR3nt: TGTGCCAGCAGTAACAGCAGGGTTGGCTACTTTCCCGGGGAGCTGTTTTTT

d_gene: NA
j_gene: TRBJ2-7
abundance: NA
v_gene: TRBV6-2/TRBV6-3
len: 15
CDR3aa: CASSFHRVIAYEQYF
CDR3nt: TGTGCCAGCAGTTTCCACAGGGTGATCGCCTACGAGCAGTACTTC

d_gene: NA
j_gene: TRBJ1-2
abundance: NA
v_gene: TRBV6-5
len: 12
CDR3aa: CASSYRGRGYTF
CDR3nt: TGTGCCAGCAGTTACAGGGGTAGGGGCTACACCTTC

d_gene: NA
j_gene: TRBJ1-2
abundance: NA
v_gene: TRBV20-1
len: 14
CDR3aa: CSASLGQGNYGYTF
CDR3nt: TGCAGTGCTAGTCTCGGGCAGGGGAACTATGGCTACACCTTC

d_gene: NA
j_gene: TRBJ1-1
abundance: NA
v_gene: TRBV2
len: 13
CDR3aa: CASNQGRNTEAFF
CDR3nt: TGTGCCAGCAATCAGGGGCGGAACACTGAAGCTTTCTTT

d_gene: NA
j_gene: TRBJ2-2
abundance: NA
v_gene: TRBV15
len: 17
CDR3aa: CATSRTGGARRTGELFF
CDR3nt: TGTGCCACCAGCAGGACGGGTGGGGCGCGAAGGACCGGGGAGCTGTTTTTT

d_gene: TRBD2
j_gene: TRBJ2-7
abundance: many
v_gene: TRBV5-1
len: 18
CDR3aa: CASSLETSGARSSYEQYF
CDR3nt: TGCGCCAGCAGCTTGGAGACTAGCGGGGCCCGTAGCTCCTACGAGCAGTACTTC

d_gene: NA
j_gene: TRBJ2-1
abundance: once
v_gene: TRBV7-2
len: 16
CDR3aa: CASSLLFLDSYNEQFF
CDR3nt: TGTGCCAGCAGCTTATTGTTCCTGGACTCCTACAATGAGCAGTTCTTC

d_gene: TRBD1
j_gene: TRBJ1-2
abundance: NA
v_gene: TRBV6-6
len: 14
CDR3aa: CASSTGTVNYGYTF
CDR3nt: TGTGCCAGCAGTACCGGGACAGTCAACTATGGCTACACCTTC

d_gene: NA
j_gene: TRBJ2-7
abundance: NA
v_gene: TRBV19
len: 14
CDR3aa: CASSLTGTLREQYF
CDR3nt: TGTGCCAGTAGTTTAACCGGGACATTGCGCGAGCAGTACTTC

d_gene: NA
j_gene: TRBJ1-1
abundance: NA
v_gene: TRBV9
len: 14
CDR3aa: CASSVGAAHTEAFF
CDR3nt: TGTGCCAGCAGCGTAGGGGCGGCCCACACTGAAGCTTTCTTT

d_gene: NA
j_gene: TRBJ2-5
abundance: NA
v_gene: TRBV11-1
len: 13
CDR3aa: CASSFLPQETQYF
CDR3nt: TGTGCCAGCAGCTTTTTACCCCAAGAGACCCAGTACTTC

d_gene: TRBD2
j_gene: TRBJ2-4
abundance: NA
v_gene: TRBV5-1
len: 14
CDR3aa: CASSLGLAGNIQYF
CDR3nt: TGCGCCAGCAGCTTGGGCCTAGCGGGTAACATTCAGTACTTC

d_gene: NA
j_gene: TRBJ2-3
abundance: once
v_gene: TRBV10-3
len: 13
CDR3aa: CAITGERTDTQYF
CDR3nt: TGTGCCATCACGGGGGAGCGCACAGATACGCAGTATTTT

d_gene: NA
j_gene: TRBJ2-3
abundance: once
v_gene: TRBV21-1
len: 16
CDR3aa: CASSKVYRPSTDTQYF
CDR3nt: TGTGCCAGCAGCAAAGTATACCGGCCTAGCACAGATACGCAGTATTTT

d_gene: NA
j_gene: TRBJ2-7
abundance: NA
v_gene: TRBV7-8
len: 13
CDR3aa: CASSLKRGEGQYF
CDR3nt: TGTGCCAGCAGCTTAAAAAGGGGGGAGGGGCAGTACTTC

d_gene: TRBD2
j_gene: TRBJ2-1
abundance: NA
v_gene: TRBV15
len: 20
CDR3aa: CATSRGGGLAGALSYNEQFF
CDR3nt: TGTGCCACCAGCAGGGGGGGCGGACTAGCGGGAGCCCTCTCCTACAATGAGCAGTTCTTC

d_gene: NA
j_gene: TRBJ2-7
abundance: NA
v_gene: TRBV3-1/TRBV3-2
len: 15
CDR3aa: CASSRNTNPIHEQYF
CDR3nt: TGTGCCAGCAGCCGAAATACCAATCCCATTCACGAGCAGTACTTC

d_gene: TRBD2
j_gene: TRBJ2-7
abundance: few
v_gene: TRBV6-1
len: 15
CDR3aa: CASSEARAGGREQYF
CDR3nt: TGTGCCAGCAGTGAAGCGCGAGCGGGGGGTAGAGAGCAGTACTTC

d_gene: NA
j_gene: TRBJ2-7
abundance: NA
v_gene: TRBV10-2
len: 13
CDR3aa: CASRGRGGYEQYF
CDR3nt: TGCGCCAGCAGGGGACGAGGAGGCTACGAGCAGTACTTC

d_gene: NA
j_gene: TRBJ1-1
abundance: NA
v_gene: TRBV4-3
len: 14
CDR3aa: CASSQDHGNTEAFF
CDR3nt: TGCGCCAGCAGCCAAGATCACGGAAACACTGAAGCTTTCTTT

d_gene: NA
j_gene: TRBJ1-5
abundance: NA
v_gene: TRBV11-2
len: 12
CDR3aa: CASSSPGQPQHF
CDR3nt: TGTGCCAGCAGCTCCCCAGGACAGCCCCAGCATTTT

d_gene: NA
j_gene: TRBJ1-6
abundance: once
v_gene: TRBV4-1
len: 16
CDR3aa: CASSQAPSSYNSPLHF
CDR3nt: TGCGCCAGCAGCCAGGCGCCGAGCTCCTATAATTCACCCCTCCACTTT

d_gene: NA
j_gene: TRBJ2-3
abundance: NA
v_gene: TRBV3-1/TRBV3-2
len: 17
CDR3aa: CASSQEGLVRNTDTQYF
CDR3nt: TGTGCCAGCAGCCAAGAGGGTTTAGTCCGGAACACAGATACGCAGTATTTT

d_gene: TRBD2
j_gene: TRBJ2-7
abundance: NA
v_gene: TRBV28
len: 14
CDR3aa: CASGPAGESYEQYF
CDR3nt: TGTGCCAGCGGACCTGCGGGAGAGAGCTACGAGCAGTACTTC

d_gene: NA
j_gene: TRBJ2-7
abundance: NA
v_gene: TRBV28
len: 14
CDR3aa: CASSYAGTPYEQYF
CDR3nt: TGTGCCAGCAGTTACGCCGGGACACCCTACGAGCAGTACTTC

d_gene: NA
j_gene: TRBJ2-3
abundance: NA
v_gene: TRBV5-6
len: 15
CDR3aa: CASSGSHISTDTQYF
CDR3nt: TGTGCCAGCAGCGGGAGTCACATTAGCACAGATACGCAGTATTTT

d_gene: NA
j_gene: TRBJ2-3
abundance: NA
v_gene: TRBV6-5
len: 15
CDR3aa: CASSYQGNSVDTQYF
CDR3nt: TGTGCCAGCAGTTACCAGGGGAATTCAGTAGATACGCAGTATTTT

d_gene: TRBD1
j_gene: TRBJ1-5
abundance: NA
v_gene: TRBV6-1
len: 20
CDR3aa: CASSVVWTGARVSSNQPQHF
CDR3nt: TGTGCCAGCAGTGTAGTCTGGACAGGGGCGCGGGTATCGAGCAATCAGCCCCAGCATTTT

d_gene: NA
j_gene: TRBJ1-3
abundance: NA
v_gene: TRBV13
len: 15
CDR3aa: CASSLSLGNGNTIYF
CDR3nt: TGTGCCAGCAGCTTAAGTCTCGGCAACGGAAACACCATATATTTT

d_gene: NA
j_gene: TRBJ2-7
abundance: few
v_gene: TRBV15
len: 15
CDR3aa: CATSRDETPSYEQYF
CDR3nt: TGTGCCACCAGCAGAGATGAAACCCCGTCTTACGAGCAGTACTTC

d_gene: NA
j_gene: TRBJ2-2
abundance: NA
v_gene: TRBV11-2
len: 14
CDR3aa: CASSLDSYSGELFF
CDR3nt: TGTGCCAGCAGCTTAGATTCTTACTCAGGGGAGCTGTTTTTT

d_gene: NA
j_gene: TRBJ1-5
abundance: NA
v_gene: TRBV30
len: 15
CDR3aa: CAWRGQGDSNQPQHF
CDR3nt: TGTGCCTGGAGAGGTCAGGGAGATAGCAATCAGCCCCAGCATTTT

d_gene: NA
j_gene: TRBJ2-1
abundance: NA
v_gene: TRBV15
len: 13
CDR3aa: CATSRDHGDEQFF
CDR3nt: TGTGCCACCAGCAGAGATCATGGAGATGAGCAGTTCTTC

d_gene: TRBD1
j_gene: TRBJ1-2
abundance: few
v_gene: TRBV19
len: 16
CDR3aa: CASRSTGTGVNYGYTF
CDR3nt: TGTGCCAGCCGATCAACCGGGACAGGGGTGAACTATGGCTACACCTTC

d_gene: TRBD1
j_gene: TRBJ1-6
abundance: few
v_gene: TRBV7-8
len: 16
CDR3aa: CASSPDRVGGNSPLHF
CDR3nt: TGTGCCAGCAGCCCTGACAGGGTGGGAGGGAATTCACCCCTCCACTTT

d_gene: NA
j_gene: TRBJ2-7
abundance: NA
v_gene: TRBV6-5
len: 13
CDR3aa: CASRRQDTNEQYF
CDR3nt: TGTGCCAGCAGACGACAGGATACCAACGAGCAGTACTTC

d_gene: TRBD1
j_gene: TRBJ1-2
abundance: NA
v_gene: TRBV5-8
len: 15
CDR3aa: CASSLYTGQPYGYTF
CDR3nt: TGTGCCAGCAGCTTGTATACGGGACAGCCATATGGCTACACCTTC

d_gene: NA
j_gene: TRBJ1-5
abundance: NA
v_gene: TRBV13
len: 14
CDR3aa: CASSLGGVNQPQHF
CDR3nt: TGTGCCAGCAGCTTAGGAGGGGTCAATCAGCCCCAGCATTTT

d_gene: TRBD1
j_gene: TRBJ2-7
abundance: NA
v_gene: TRBV4-1
len: 17
CDR3aa: CASSQSEGTGGPYEQYF
CDR3nt: TGCGCCAGCAGCCAATCGGAGGGGACAGGGGGTCCCTACGAGCAGTACTTC

d_gene: NA
j_gene: TRBJ1-6
abundance: NA
v_gene: TRBV11-2
len: 13
CDR3aa: CASSSPGDSPLHF
CDR3nt: TGTGCCAGCAGCTCTCCGGGCGATTCACCCCTCCACTTT

d_gene: NA
j_gene: TRBJ2-1
abundance: NA
v_gene: TRBV4-2
len: 16
CDR3aa: CASSQEATASYNEQFF
CDR3nt: TGTGCCAGCAGCCAAGAAGCTACCGCTTCCTACAATGAGCAGTTCTTC

d_gene: TRBD1
j_gene: TRBJ2-7
abundance: NA
v_gene: TRBV6-5
len: 13
CDR3aa: CASSYRQGDEQYF
CDR3nt: TGTGCCAGCAGTTACAGACAGGGCGACGAGCAGTACTTC